This T cell receptor (beta chain) is from a study of spatial heterogeneity in lung cancer. About the research overall: At a median of approximately 22 months after resection, follow-up PBMC samples were sequenced when available.

Time point: blood at routine non-recurrence follow-up after resection. Researchers sequenced whole RNA taken from tumor, nontumor lung or frozen PBMC without sorting. A note on this clonotype: The conserved final phenylalanine or tryptophan is absent from the CDR3, which likely points to a read error. Because the CDR3's place on the DNA is in doubt, the DNA is left out and the CDR3 is given as listed by TCRdb.

One entry per CDR3 protein results from TCRdb running MiXCR on the 5' RACE reads. The sample contains under 150,000 distinct CDR3 sequences, 11% of which appear only once. In germline, CDR1 is SGHTS, CDR2 YDEGEE. A total of 14 residues make up the CDR3, ends included. The TCR was taken from a female donor with early-stage non-small cell lung cancer. The chain recombines TRBV5-8 with TRBJ2-1; the table's D call, TRBD2, has no DNA check behind it. Sequenced material: PBMCs, taken at follow-up. The CDR3 protein is CASSLGLAGGPVYS.